Given below is one T cell receptor beta chain in context. Its antigen remains unidentified. This specimen belongs to a study of identical twins' blood T cells. The donors were healthy female monozygous twins, three pairs in total. Likely shared infections and vaccines: all three twin pairs were reared together. V lost 0 bases to trimming and J lost 4 bases, with 10 bases between them. The length of the CDR3 is 14 residues. CDR1 and CDR2 from the germline V gene are SGHRS and YFSETQ. Study-level results: Twins reportedly had markedly more similar V usage than unrelated donors, even among out-of-frame TCRbeta clonotypes.

Each TCR cDNA library carried sample-specific barcodes on both ends. TCRdb re-analysed the 5' RACE reads in MiXCR, keeping a single row per CDR3 protein. The sample includes 350,000 to 450,000 distinct CDR3 sequences, 25% to 35% of them seen just once. The sample comprised PBMCs. The sequence came from a woman between 18 and 50 years old in good health. This sequence joins TRBV5-1 and TRBJ1-1; D ambiguous. CDR3 nucleotide sequence: TGCGCCAGCAGCTTGGGTCGGTCTCGCACTGAAGCTTTCTTT. Its translation is CASSLGRSRTEAFF.